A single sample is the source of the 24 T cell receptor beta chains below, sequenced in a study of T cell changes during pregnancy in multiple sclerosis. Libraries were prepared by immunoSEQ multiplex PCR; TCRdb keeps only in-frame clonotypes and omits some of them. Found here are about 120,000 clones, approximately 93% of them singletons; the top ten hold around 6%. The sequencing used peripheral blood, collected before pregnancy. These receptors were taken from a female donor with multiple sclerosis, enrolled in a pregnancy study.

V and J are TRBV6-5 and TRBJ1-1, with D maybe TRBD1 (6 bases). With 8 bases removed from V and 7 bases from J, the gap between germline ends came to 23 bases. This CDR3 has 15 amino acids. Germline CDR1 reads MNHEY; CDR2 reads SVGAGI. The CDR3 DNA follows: TGTGCCAGCGTACCCTTCCCAAGGGGGAGCATTGAAGCTTTCTTT. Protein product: CASVPFPRGSIEAFF.

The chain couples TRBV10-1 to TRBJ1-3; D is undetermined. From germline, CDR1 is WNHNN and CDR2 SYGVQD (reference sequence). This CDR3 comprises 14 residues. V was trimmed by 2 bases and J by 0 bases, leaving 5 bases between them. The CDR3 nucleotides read TGCGCCAGCAGTGAGAGCCCCTCTGGAAACACCATATATTTT. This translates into CASSESPSGNTIYF.

CDR3 in amino acids: CASSVSGGTGTQHF. The CDR3 nucleotides read TGTGCCAGCAGCGTAAGCGGGGGTACGGGGACCCAGCATTTT. The genes are TRBV9 and TRBJ1-5, with D perhaps matching TRBD1 (5 bases). The CDR3 covers 14 residues. The germline gives CDR1 SGDLS, CDR2 YYNGEE. Trimming pared 1 base from V and 11 bases from J, leaving 16 bases between.

In DNA, the CDR3 is TGTGCCAGCAGCGTCGACAGGGCTCCAATCTACGAGCAGTACTTC. As protein: CASSVDRAPIYEQYF. The J gene is TRBJ2-7, the V gene TRBV9; 7 bases agree with TRBD1. Germline V gene data show CDR1 as SGDLS and CDR2 as YYNGEE. The CDR3 consists of 15 residues. Trimming removed 2 bases from V and 3 bases from J; junction bases left unmatched: 8.

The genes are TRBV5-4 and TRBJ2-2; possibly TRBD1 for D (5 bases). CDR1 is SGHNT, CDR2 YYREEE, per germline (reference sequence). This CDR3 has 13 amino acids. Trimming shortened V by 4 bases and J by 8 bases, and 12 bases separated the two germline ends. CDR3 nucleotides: TGTGCCAGCAGCCCAGGGATGGTAGGGGAGCTGTTTTTT. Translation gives CASSPGMVGELFF.

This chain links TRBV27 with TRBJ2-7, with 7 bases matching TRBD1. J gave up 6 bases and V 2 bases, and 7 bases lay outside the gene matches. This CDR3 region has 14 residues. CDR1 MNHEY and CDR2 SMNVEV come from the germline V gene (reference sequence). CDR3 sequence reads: CASSLRQGDSEQYF. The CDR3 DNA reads TGTGCCAGCAGTTTAAGACAGGGCGACAGCGAGCAGTACTTC.

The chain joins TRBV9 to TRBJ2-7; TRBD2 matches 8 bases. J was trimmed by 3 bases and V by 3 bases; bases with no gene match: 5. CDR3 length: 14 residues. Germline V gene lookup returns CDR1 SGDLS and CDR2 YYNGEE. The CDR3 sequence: CASSAQTSGYEQYF. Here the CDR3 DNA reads TGTGCCAGCAGCGCTCAAACTAGCGGCTACGAGCAGTACTTC. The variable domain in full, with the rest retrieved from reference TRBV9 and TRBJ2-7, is DSGVTQTPKHLITATGQRVTLRCSPRSGDLSVYWYQQSLDQGLQFLIQYYNGEERAKGNILERFSAQQFPDLHSELNLSSLELGDSALYFCASSAQTSGYEQYFGPGTRLTVT.

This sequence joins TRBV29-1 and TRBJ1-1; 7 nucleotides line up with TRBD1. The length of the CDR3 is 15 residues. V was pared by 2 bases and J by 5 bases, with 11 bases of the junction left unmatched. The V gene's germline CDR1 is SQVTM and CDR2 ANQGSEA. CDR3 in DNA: TGCAGCGTTGAATATCTCGACAGGGTTGGGACTGAAGCTTTCTTT. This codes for CSVEYLDRVGTEAFF.

This CDR3 is CASIGQVTDTQYF. Written as DNA, the CDR3 is TGTGCCAGCATTGGACAGGTCACAGATACGCAGTATTTT. The chain uses TRBV11-2 and TRBJ2-3; 7 nucleotides agree with TRBD1. The trim removed 7 bases at V and 2 bases at J, leaving 3 bases unmatched. The length of the CDR3 is 13 residues. CDR1 SGHAT and CDR2 FQNNGV come from the germline V gene. The full variable domain, completed using reference TRBV11-2 and TRBJ2-3, is EAGVAQSPRYKIIEKRQSVAFWCNPISGHATLYWYQQILGQGPKLLIQFQNNGVVDDSQLPKDRFSAERLKGVDSTLKIQPAKLEDSAVYLCASIGQVTDTQYFGPGTRLTVL.

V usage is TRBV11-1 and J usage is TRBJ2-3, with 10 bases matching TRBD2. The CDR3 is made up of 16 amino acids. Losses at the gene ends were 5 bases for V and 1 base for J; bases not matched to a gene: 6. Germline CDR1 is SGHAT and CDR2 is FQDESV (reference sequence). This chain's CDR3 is CASSLVTSGRTDTQYF. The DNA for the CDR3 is TGTGCCAGCAGCCTCGTGACTAGCGGGCGCACAGATACGCAGTATTTT.

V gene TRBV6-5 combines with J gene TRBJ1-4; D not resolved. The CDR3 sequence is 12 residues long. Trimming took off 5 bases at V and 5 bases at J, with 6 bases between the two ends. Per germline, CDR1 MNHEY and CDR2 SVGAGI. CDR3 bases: TGTGCCAGCAGTCGAGGGAATGAAAAACTGTTTTTT. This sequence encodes CASSRGNEKLFF.

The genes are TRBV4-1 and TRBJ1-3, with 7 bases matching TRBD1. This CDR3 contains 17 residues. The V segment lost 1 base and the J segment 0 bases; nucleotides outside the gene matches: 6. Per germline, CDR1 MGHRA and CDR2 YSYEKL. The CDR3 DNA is TGCGCCAGCAGCCAAGTGTCGGGACAGATCTCTGGAAACACCATATATTTT. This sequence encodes CASSQVSGQISGNTIYF.

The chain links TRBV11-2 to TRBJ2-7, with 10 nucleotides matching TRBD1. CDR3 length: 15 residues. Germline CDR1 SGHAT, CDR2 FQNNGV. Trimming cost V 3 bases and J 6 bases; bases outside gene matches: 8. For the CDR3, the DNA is TGTGCCAGCAGCTTTCCCTTGACAGGGGGCAGCGAGCAGTACTTC. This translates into CASSFPLTGGSEQYF.

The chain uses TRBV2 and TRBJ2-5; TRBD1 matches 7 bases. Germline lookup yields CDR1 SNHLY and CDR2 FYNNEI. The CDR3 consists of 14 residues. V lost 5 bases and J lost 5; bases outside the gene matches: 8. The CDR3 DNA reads TGTGCCAGCAGTCTAACAGGGGTACGGGAGACCCAGTACTTC. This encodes CASSLTGVRETQYF.

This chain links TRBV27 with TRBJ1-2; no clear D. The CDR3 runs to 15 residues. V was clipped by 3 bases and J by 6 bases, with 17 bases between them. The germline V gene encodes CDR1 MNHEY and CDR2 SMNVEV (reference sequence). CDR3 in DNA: TGTGCCAGCAGTTTGCGAGACACGGTGTGGGATGGCTACACCTTC. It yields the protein CASSLRDTVWDGYTF.

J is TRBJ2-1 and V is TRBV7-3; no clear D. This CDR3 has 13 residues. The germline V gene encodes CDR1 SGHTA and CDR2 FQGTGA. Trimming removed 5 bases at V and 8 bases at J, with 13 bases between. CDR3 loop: CASSADTKYEQFF. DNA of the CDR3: TGTGCCAGCAGCGCCGATACTAAGTATGAGCAGTTCTTC.

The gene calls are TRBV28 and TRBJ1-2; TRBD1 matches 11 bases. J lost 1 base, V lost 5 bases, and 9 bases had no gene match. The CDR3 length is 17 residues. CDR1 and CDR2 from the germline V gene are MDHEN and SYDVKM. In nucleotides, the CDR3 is TGTGCCAGCAGTCGCCGGGACAGGGGGTGGATTAACTATGGCTACACCTTC. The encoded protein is CASSRRDRGWINYGYTF.

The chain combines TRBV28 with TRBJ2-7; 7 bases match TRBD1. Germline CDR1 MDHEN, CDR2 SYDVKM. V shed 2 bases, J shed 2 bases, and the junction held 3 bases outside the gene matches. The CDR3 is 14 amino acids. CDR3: CASSLTGTAYEQYF. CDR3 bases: TGTGCCAGCAGTTTAACCGGGACAGCCTACGAGCAGTACTTC.

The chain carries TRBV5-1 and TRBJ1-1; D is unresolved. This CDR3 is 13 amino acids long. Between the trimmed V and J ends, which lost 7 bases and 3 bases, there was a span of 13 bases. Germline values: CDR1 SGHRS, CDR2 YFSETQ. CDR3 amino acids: CASWTEDHTEAFF. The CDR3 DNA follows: TGCGCCAGCTGGACGGAGGATCACACTGAAGCTTTCTTT. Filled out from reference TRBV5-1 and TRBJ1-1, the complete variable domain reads KAGVTQTPRYLIKTRGQQVTLSCSPISGHRSVSWYQQTPGQGLQFLFEYFSETQRNKGNFPGRFSGRQFSNSRSEMNVSTLELGDSALYLCASWTEDHTEAFFGQGTRLTVV.

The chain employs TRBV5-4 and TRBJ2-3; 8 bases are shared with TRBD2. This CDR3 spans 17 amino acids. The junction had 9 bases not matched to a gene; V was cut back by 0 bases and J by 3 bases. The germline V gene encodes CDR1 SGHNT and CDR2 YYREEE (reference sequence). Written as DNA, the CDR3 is TGTGCCAGCAGCTTGGCCGGGGCGGGGGGCCAGACAGATACGCAGTATTTT. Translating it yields CASSLAGAGGQTDTQYF.

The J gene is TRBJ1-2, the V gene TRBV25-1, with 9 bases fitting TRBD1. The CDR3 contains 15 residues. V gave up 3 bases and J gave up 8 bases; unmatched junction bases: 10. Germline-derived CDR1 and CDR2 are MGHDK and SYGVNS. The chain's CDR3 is CASSDKHRDREGYTF. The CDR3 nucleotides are TGTGCCAGCAGTGACAAACACCGGGACAGGGAGGGCTACACCTTC.

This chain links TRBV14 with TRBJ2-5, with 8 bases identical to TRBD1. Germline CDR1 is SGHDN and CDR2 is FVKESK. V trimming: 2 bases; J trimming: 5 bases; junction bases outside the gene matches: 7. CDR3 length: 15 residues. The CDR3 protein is CASSQRQGKGETQYF. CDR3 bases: TGTGCCAGCAGCCAACGACAGGGGAAAGGGGAGACCCAGTACTTC.

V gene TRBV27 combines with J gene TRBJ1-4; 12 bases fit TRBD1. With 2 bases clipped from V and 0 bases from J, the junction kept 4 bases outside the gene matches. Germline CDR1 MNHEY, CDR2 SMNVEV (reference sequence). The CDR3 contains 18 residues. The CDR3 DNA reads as TGTGCCAGCAGTTTAACCGGGACAGGGGGCCCAACTAATGAAAAACTGTTTTTT. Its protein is CASSLTGTGGPTNEKLFF.

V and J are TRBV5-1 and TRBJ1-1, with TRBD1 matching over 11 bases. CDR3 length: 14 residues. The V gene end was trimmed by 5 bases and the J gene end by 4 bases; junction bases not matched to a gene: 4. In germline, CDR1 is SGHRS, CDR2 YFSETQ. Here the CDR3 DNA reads TGCGCCAGCAGACCCGGGACAGGGGGCACTGAAGCTTTCTTT. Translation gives CASRPGTGGTEAFF. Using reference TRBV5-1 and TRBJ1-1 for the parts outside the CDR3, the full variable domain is KAGVTQTPRYLIKTRGQQVTLSCSPISGHRSVSWYQQTPGQGLQFLFEYFSETQRNKGNFPGRFSGRQFSNSRSEMNVSTLELGDSALYLCASRPGTGGTEAFFGQGTRLTVV.